This T cell receptor beta chain was found in a study of OX40 agonist ivuxolimab in advanced cancers. As for the study in general: The mean age was roughly 60 years, ranging from 23 to 79, with about four fifths of participants male.

Concerning this clone itself: What it binds is not known.

CDR3 length: 14 amino acids. Germline-derived CDR1 and CDR2 are SGHNT and YYREEE (reference sequence). Trimming stripped 1 base from V and 4 bases from J, with 11 bases between. Libraries were prepared by immunoSEQ multiplex PCR; TCRdb keeps only in-frame clonotypes and omits some of them. This sample yields 95,000 to 150,000 clones, of which 85% to 95% are seen a single time; 0.81% belongs to the top ten. Study findings and constraints: At 0.1 to 3.0 mg/kg, clonal expansion of CD4+ and CD8+ blood T cells had occurred by week 6.

Here the sequenced sample was CD4+ or CD8+ T cells sorted from blood, taken in a trial of the OX40 agonist ivuxolimab. The chain couples TRBV5-4 to TRBJ2-5; the D gene is possibly TRBD1 (5 bases). This receptor was taken from an adult with an advanced solid tumor such as melanoma, head and neck, liver or kidney cancer. The CDR3 is CASSLSVGRETQYF. The CDR3 region has the DNA TGTGCCAGCAGCTTGTCGGTGGGGCGAGAGACCCAGTACTTC.